This TCR beta chain originates from a study of radiotherapy plus CTLA-4 blockade in lung cancer. Across the whole study: Objective response was observed in more than 15% of patients, and disease control in approximately 33%. Study outcomes and limitations: Blood TCR clones of tumor origin expanded after radiotherapy plus ipilimumab.

Assay used: immunoSEQ multiplex PCR; TCRdb lists only in-frame clones, some missing. The data show roughly 90,000 clones, with 60% to 85% seen just once and 4% held by the top ten. Focal radiation plus CTLA-4 blockade with ipilimumab was given to patients with chemo-refractory metastatic non-small-cell lung cancer. With regard to this clone: What it binds is unknown.

Trimming left V 4 bases short and J 4 bases short, with 16 bases between. Germline loops: CDR1 KGHSH, CDR2 LQKENI. The CDR3 is 15 amino acids. The sequence derives from a human donor with non-small cell lung cancer who had a partial response to radiotherapy plus ipilimumab. Some clones in this sample may be carry-over from other donors' samples. J is TRBJ1-1 and V is TRBV18; D is ambiguous. Material: peripheral blood, obtained from a patient treated with radiotherapy plus ipilimumab. The CDR3 coding sequence is TGTGCCAGCTCACACGACGCGGCTCGGGGCACTGAAGCTTTCTTT. Residues: CASSHDAARGTEAFF.